These T cell receptor beta chains were read from a single sample in a study of OX40 agonist ivuxolimab in advanced cancers. Clones were read by immunoSEQ multiplex PCR, and TCRdb kept only the in-frame ones, dropping some. The sample includes about 98,000 clones, 70% to 90% of them seen just once. Sequences were derived from CD4+ or CD8+ T cells sorted from blood, sampled in a trial of the OX40 agonist ivuxolimab. Every receptor here comes from an adult with an advanced solid tumor such as melanoma, head and neck, liver or kidney cancer. The CDR3 runs from the conserved cysteine through the conserved F or W. D genes are given only for firm matches. Clone sizes are given selectively: once, few, many, or a class where the clone is expanded.

CDR3 DNA: TGTGCCAGCAGCCCTACAGGGATCACTGAAGCTTTCTTT; CDR3 protein: CASSPTGITEAFF; V gene: TRBV13; D gene: NA; J gene: TRBJ1-1; clone size: NA
CDR3 DNA: TGCGCCAGCAGCCAAGAGGGGGCTCCTTCGAACACTGAAGCTTTCTTT; CDR3 protein: CASSQEGAPSNTEAFF; V gene: TRBV4-1; D gene: NA; J gene: TRBJ1-1; clone size: NA
CDR3 DNA: TGTGCCAGCTCCGAGGAGGGACTGTTCGGAGGGGAGCTGTTTTTT; CDR3 protein: CASSEEGLFGGELFF; V gene: TRBV2; D gene: NA; J gene: TRBJ2-2; clone size: NA
CDR3 DNA: TGTGCCACCAGCAGGCCGGGACTAGCGGGGCAAGATACGCAGTATTTT; CDR3 protein: CATSRPGLAGQDTQYF; V gene: TRBV15; D gene: TRBD2; J gene: TRBJ2-3; clone size: NA
CDR3 DNA: TGCGCCAGCAGCTTGGCGGGACAGGGTATCGACGAGCAGTACTTC; CDR3 protein: CASSLAGQGIDEQYF; V gene: TRBV5-1; D gene: TRBD1; J gene: TRBJ2-7; clone size: NA
CDR3 DNA: TGTGCCAGCAGCCAACGTGGGGCCTATGGCTACACCTTC; CDR3 protein: CASSQRGAYGYTF; V gene: TRBV7-2; D gene: NA; J gene: TRBJ1-2; clone size: few
CDR3 DNA: TGTGCCAGCAGCTTAGCGACAGGGGGTTTGGTTAACTATGGCTACACCTTC; CDR3 protein: CASSLATGGLVNYGYTF; V gene: TRBV11-2; D gene: TRBD1; J gene: TRBJ1-2; clone size: NA
CDR3 DNA: TGCGCCAGCAGCTTCGGCGGGGTATCGGATGAGCAGTTCTTC; CDR3 protein: CASSFGGVSDEQFF; V gene: TRBV5-1; D gene: NA; J gene: TRBJ2-1; clone size: NA
CDR3 DNA: TGTGCCAGCAGCGTAACAGGGGCGGGGGAAAAACTGTTTTTT; CDR3 protein: CASSVTGAGEKLFF; V gene: TRBV9; D gene: TRBD1; J gene: TRBJ1-4; clone size: NA
CDR3 DNA: TGTGCCAGCGGGTGGGGGGAAATCACAGATACGCAGTATTTT; CDR3 protein: CASGWGEITDTQYF; V gene: TRBV7-2; D gene: NA; J gene: TRBJ2-3; clone size: NA
CDR3 DNA: TGTGCCAGCAGCCCCCCCGGGACTAGAGTTTTAGAGACCCAGTACTTC; CDR3 protein: CASSPPGTRVLETQYF; V gene: TRBV5-4; D gene: TRBD2; J gene: TRBJ2-5; clone size: NA
CDR3 DNA: TGTGCCAGCAGCTCCTCAGGTGGTGGGAGGGCCTTGGGGAAGTTCTTC; CDR3 protein: CASSSSGGGRALGKFF; V gene: TRBV7-3; D gene: TRBD2; J gene: TRBJ2-1; clone size: NA
CDR3 DNA: TGTGCCAGCAGGGCAGCCAGCTCTGGAAACACCATATATTTT; CDR3 protein: CASRAASSGNTIYF; V gene: TRBV2; D gene: NA; J gene: TRBJ1-3; clone size: NA
CDR3 DNA: TGCGCCAGCAGCAGGAGCCCGGGAGGAGAGTACTTC; CDR3 protein: CASSRSPGGEYF; V gene: TRBV5-1; D gene: TRBD2; J gene: TRBJ2-7; clone size: NA
CDR3 DNA: TGCGCCAGCAGCGACGGATCCGGGACACGGGGAAACTACGAGCAGTACTTC; CDR3 protein: CASSDGSGTRGNYEQYF; V gene: TRBV5-1; D gene: NA; J gene: TRBJ2-7; clone size: NA
CDR3 DNA: TGTGCCAGCAGTGAGGACAGGGCCAACAATGAGCAGTTCTTC; CDR3 protein: CASSEDRANNEQFF; V gene: TRBV6-1; D gene: TRBD1; J gene: TRBJ2-1; clone size: NA
CDR3 DNA: TGTGCCACCAGCCATTTACAGGGGGCTGGCTACACCTTC; CDR3 protein: CATSHLQGAGYTF; V gene: TRBV15; D gene: TRBD1; J gene: TRBJ1-2; clone size: NA
CDR3 DNA: TGTGCCAGCTCACCAGCAGGGGTACGCACTGAAGCTTTCTTT; CDR3 protein: CASSPAGVRTEAFF; V gene: TRBV18; D gene: NA; J gene: TRBJ1-1; clone size: NA
CDR3 DNA: TGTGCCAGCAGTGCCACAGAATACACTGAAGCTTTCTTT; CDR3 protein: CASSATEYTEAFF; V gene: TRBV25-1; D gene: NA; J gene: TRBJ1-1; clone size: many
CDR3 DNA: TGTGCCAGCAGTGAAATTGGGACACCGGAGTACTTC; CDR3 protein: CASSEIGTPEYF; V gene: TRBV6-1; D gene: NA; J gene: TRBJ2-7; clone size: NA
CDR3 DNA: TGTGCCAGCAGCTTATGGGGTGGGGGGACTACAGATACGCAGTATTTT; CDR3 protein: CASSLWGGGTTDTQYF; V gene: TRBV7-9; D gene: NA; J gene: TRBJ2-3; clone size: NA
CDR3 DNA: TGTGCCAGCAGTTTTGGGATGGGTCAGCCCCAGCATTTT; CDR3 protein: CASSFGMGQPQHF; V gene: TRBV6-6; D gene: NA; J gene: TRBJ1-5; clone size: NA
CDR3 DNA: TGTGCCAGTCGGGACAGCTGGGAAGAGACCCAGTACTTC; CDR3 protein: CASRDSWEETQYF; V gene: TRBV2; D gene: TRBD1; J gene: TRBJ2-5; clone size: NA
CDR3 DNA: TGCGCCACCAGACTAGCGGGGGGGTATTACAATGAGCAGTTCTTC; CDR3 protein: CATRLAGGYYNEQFF; V gene: TRBV10-2; D gene: TRBD2; J gene: TRBJ2-1; clone size: NA
CDR3 DNA: TGTGCCAGCAGCCGAAGAAACAGGGCCACTGAAGCTTTCTTT; CDR3 protein: CASSRRNRATEAFF; V gene: TRBV7-2; D gene: NA; J gene: TRBJ1-1; clone size: NA
CDR3 DNA: TGTGCCAGCAGCGAGGACAGGGGCACTGAAGCTTTCTTT; CDR3 protein: CASSEDRGTEAFF; V gene: TRBV9; D gene: TRBD1; J gene: TRBJ1-1; clone size: NA
CDR3 DNA: TGTGCCAGCAGTGATACCGAAGTGGGGGGCACAGATACGCAGTATTTT; CDR3 protein: CASSDTEVGGTDTQYF; V gene: TRBV25-1; D gene: NA; J gene: TRBJ2-3; clone size: NA
CDR3 DNA: TGTGCCAGCAGTGCGGATGGACTAGTGGAAGAGACCCAGTACTTC; CDR3 protein: CASSADGLVEETQYF; V gene: TRBV6-1; D gene: TRBD2; J gene: TRBJ2-5; clone size: NA
CDR3 DNA: TGTGCCATCAGTGAACGGGGGGAAGAAAAACTGTTTTTT; CDR3 protein: CAISERGEEKLFF; V gene: TRBV10-3; D gene: NA; J gene: TRBJ1-4; clone size: NA